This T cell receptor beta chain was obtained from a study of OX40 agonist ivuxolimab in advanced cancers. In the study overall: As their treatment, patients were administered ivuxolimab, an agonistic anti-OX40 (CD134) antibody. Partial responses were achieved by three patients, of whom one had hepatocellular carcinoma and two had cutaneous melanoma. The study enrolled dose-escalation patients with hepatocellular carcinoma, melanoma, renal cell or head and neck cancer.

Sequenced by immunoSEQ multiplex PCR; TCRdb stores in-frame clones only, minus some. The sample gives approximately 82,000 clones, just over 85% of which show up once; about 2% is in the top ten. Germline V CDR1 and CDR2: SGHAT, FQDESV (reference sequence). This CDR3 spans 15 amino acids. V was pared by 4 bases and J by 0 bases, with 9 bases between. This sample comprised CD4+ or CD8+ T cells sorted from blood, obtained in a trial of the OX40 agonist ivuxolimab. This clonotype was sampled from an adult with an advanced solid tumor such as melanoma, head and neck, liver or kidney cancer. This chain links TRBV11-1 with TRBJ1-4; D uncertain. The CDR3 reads CASSSQSTTNEKLFF. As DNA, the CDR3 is TGTGCCAGCAGCTCCCAGTCGACAACTAATGAAAAACTGTTTTTT.